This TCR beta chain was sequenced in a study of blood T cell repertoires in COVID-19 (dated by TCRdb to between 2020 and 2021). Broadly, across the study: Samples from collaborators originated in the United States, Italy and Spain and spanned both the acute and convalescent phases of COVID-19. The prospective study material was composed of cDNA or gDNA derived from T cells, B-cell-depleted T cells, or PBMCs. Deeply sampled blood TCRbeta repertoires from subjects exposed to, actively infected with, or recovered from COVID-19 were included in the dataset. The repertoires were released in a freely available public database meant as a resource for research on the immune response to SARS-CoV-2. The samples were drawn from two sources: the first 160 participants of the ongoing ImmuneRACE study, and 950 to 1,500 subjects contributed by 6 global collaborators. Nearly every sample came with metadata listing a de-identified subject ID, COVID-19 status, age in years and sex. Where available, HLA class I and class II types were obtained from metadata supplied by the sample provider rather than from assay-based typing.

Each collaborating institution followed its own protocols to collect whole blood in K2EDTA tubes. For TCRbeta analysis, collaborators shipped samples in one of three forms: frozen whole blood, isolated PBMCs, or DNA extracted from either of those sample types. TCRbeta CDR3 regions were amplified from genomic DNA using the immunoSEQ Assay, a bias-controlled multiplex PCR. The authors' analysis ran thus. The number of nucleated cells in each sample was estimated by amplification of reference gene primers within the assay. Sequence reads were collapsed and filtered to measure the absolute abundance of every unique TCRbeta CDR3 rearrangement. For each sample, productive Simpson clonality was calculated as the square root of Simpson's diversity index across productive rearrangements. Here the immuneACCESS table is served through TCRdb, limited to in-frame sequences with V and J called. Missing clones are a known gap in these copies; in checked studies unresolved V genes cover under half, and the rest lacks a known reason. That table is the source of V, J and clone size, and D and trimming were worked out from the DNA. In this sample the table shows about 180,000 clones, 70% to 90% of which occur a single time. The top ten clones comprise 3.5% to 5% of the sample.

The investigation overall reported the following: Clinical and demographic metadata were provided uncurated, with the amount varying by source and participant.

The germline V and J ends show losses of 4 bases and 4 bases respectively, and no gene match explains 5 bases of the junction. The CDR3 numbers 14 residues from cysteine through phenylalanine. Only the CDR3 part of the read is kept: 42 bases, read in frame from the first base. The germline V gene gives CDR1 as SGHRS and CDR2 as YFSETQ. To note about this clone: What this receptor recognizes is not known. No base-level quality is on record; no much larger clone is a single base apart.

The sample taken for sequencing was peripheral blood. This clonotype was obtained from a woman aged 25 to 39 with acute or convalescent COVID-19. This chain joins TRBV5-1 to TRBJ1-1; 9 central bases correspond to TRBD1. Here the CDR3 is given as CASSEGQGSTEAFF. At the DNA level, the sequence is TGCGCCAGCAGCGAGGGACAGGGCTCCACTGAAGCTTTCTTT.